Sequencing of this T cell receptor (beta chain) was carried out in a study of cytomegalovirus exposure and HLA in healthy donors. The CDR3 runs 15 residues. CDR1 and CDR2 (germline): MNHNY, SVGAGI (reference sequence). Primers included in the PCR were 60 Vbeta and 13 Jbeta primers. Authors' analysis steps: Among the unique TCR beta chains that a later analysis counted, about 81 million in all, some 10 million were shared. The repertoire was sequenced with immunoSEQ multiplex PCR; TCRdb's copy has only in-frame clones and lacks some. The V and J calls and the clone size are those of that table, but D and trimming were determined from the DNA. The sample lists 95,000 to 100,000 clones; more than 70% were seen once. Regarding the study as a whole: A reported reduction in N-insertions relative to the approximately 640-donor mean was seen in an Asian-associated ancestry cluster in a later analysis.

Of note for this clone: Its antigen is currently unknown. One junction end does not reproduce the germline sequence, and a read error may be involved. The same CDR3 can be traced to other DNA sequences in this sample.

The genes are TRBV6-6 and TRBJ1-1; weak D call: TRBD1 (5 bases). The sequenced material came from PBMCs. The sequence derives from a female donor in good health and CMV-seronegative. CDR3 region: CASRSEQAMNTEAFF. CDR3 sequence (DNA): TGTGCCAGCAGATCGGAACAGGCTATGAACACTGAGGCTTTCTTT.